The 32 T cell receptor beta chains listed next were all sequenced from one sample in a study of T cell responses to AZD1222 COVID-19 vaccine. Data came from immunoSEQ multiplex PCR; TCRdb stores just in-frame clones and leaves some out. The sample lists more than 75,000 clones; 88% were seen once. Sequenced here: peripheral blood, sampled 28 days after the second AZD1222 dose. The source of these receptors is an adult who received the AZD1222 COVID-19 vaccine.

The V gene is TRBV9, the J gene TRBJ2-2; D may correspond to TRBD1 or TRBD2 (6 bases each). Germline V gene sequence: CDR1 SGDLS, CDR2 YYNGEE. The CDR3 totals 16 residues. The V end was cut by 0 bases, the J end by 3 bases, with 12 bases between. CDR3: CASSVEGGTYTGELFF. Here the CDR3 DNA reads TGTGCCAGCAGCGTAGAAGGGGGGACTTACACCGGGGAGCTGTTTTTT.

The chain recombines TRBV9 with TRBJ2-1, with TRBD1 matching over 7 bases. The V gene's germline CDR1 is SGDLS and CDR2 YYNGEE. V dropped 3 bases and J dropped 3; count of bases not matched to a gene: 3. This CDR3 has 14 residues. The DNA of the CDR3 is TGTGCCAGCAGCGATCCAGGGGGCTACAATGAGCAGTTCTTC. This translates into CASSDPGGYNEQFF.

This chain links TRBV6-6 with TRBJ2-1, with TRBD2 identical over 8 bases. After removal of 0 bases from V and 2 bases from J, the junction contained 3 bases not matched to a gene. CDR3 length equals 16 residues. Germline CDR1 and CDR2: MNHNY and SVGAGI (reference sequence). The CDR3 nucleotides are TGTGCCAGCAGTTACTCGGGGCGGGGGGCCTACAATGAGCAGTTCTTC. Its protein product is CASSYSGRGAYNEQFF.

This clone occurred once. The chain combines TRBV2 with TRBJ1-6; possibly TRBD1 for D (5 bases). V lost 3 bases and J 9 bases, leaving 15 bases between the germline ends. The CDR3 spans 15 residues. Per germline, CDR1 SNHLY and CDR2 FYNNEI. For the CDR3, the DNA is TGTGCCAGCAGTGACGTGGGGGTTTCCAGTTCACCCCTCCACTTT. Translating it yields CASSDVGVSSSPLHF. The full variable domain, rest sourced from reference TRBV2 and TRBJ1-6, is EPEVTQTPSHQVTQMGQEVILRCVPISNHLYFYWYRQILGQKVEFLVSFYNNEISEKSEIFDDQFSVERPDGSNFTLKIRSTKLEDSAMYFCASSDVGVSSSPLHFGNGTRLTVT.

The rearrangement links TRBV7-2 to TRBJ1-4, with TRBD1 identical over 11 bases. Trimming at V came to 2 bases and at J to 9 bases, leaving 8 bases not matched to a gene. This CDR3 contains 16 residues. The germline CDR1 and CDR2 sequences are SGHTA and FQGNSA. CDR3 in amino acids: CASSLSRGTGGKKLFF. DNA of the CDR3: TGTGCCAGCAGCTTAAGTCGGGGGACAGGGGGGAAAAAACTGTTTTTT.

DNA of the CDR3: TGTGCCAGCAGCCAAGCCCCCTCAGGGGGCCAGGGGGAAAAACTGTTTTTT. Translated: CASSQAPSGGQGEKLFF. V gene TRBV4-2 combines with J gene TRBJ1-4; 8 positions match TRBD1. Germline CDR1 LGHNA, CDR2 YNFKEQ. The J segment lost 8 bases and the V segment lost 1 base, leaving 12 bases of the junction unmatched. The CDR3 is 17 residues long.

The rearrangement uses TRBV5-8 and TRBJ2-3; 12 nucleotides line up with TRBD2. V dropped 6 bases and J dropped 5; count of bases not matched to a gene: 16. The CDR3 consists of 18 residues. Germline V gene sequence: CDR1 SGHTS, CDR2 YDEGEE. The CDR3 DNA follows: TGTGCCAGCACCAAGCGGTGGGCTAGCGGGAGGGCCCAAGATACGCAGTATTTT. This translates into CASTKRWASGRAQDTQYF.

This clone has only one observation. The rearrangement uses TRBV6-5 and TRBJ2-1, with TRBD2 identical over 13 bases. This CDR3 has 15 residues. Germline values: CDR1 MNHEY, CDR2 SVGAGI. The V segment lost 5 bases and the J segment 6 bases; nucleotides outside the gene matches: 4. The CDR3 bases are TGTGCCAGCAGTCTTCGGACTAGCGGGGGCAATGAGCAGTTCTTC. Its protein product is CASSLRTSGGNEQFF.

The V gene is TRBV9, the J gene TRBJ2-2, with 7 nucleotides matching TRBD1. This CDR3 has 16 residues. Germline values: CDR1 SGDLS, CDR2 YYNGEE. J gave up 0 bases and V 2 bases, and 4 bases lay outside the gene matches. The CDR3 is CASSVTGISNTGELFF. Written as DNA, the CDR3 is TGTGCCAGCAGCGTGACAGGGATATCGAACACCGGGGAGCTGTTTTTT.

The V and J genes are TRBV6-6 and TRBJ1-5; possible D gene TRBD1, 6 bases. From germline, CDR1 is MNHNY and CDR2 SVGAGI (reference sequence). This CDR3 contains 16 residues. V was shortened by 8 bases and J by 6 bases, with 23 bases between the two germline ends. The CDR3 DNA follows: TGTGCCAGCGGGGATCCTACAGGGACGGTGGGTCAGCCCCAGCATTTT. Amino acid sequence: CASGDPTGTVGQPQHF.

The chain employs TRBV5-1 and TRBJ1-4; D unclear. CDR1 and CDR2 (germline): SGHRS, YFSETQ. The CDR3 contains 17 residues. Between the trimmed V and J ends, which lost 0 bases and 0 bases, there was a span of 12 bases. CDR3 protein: CASSLVPDFATNEKLFF. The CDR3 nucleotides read TGCGCCAGCAGCTTGGTGCCTGACTTCGCAACTAATGAAAAACTGTTTTTT.

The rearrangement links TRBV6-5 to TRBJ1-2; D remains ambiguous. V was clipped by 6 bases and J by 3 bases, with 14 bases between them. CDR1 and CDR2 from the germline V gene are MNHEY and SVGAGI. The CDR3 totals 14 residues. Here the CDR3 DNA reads TGTGCCAGCAGGGAGAGACGGTACCACTATGGCTACACCTTC. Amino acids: CASRERRYHYGYTF.

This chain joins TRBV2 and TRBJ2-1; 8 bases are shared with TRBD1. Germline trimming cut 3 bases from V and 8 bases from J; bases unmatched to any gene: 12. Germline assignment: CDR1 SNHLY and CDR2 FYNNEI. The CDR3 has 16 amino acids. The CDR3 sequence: CASSDRGRGLRDEQFF. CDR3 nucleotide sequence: TGTGCCAGCAGTGATCGCGGCAGGGGGCTGAGGGATGAGCAGTTCTTC. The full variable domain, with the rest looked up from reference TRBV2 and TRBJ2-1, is EPEVTQTPSHQVTQMGQEVILRCVPISNHLYFYWYRQILGQKVEFLVSFYNNEISEKSEIFDDQFSVERPDGSNFTLKIRSTKLEDSAMYFCASSDRGRGLRDEQFFGPGTRLTVL.

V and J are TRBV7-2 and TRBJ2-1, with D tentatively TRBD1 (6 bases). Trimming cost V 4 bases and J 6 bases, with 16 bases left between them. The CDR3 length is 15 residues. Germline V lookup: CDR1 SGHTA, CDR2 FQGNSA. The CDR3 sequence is CASSSYRERSNEQFF. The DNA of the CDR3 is TGTGCCAGCAGCTCCTACAGGGAGAGGTCCAATGAGCAGTTCTTC. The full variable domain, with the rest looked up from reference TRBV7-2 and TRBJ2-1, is GAGVSQSPSNKVTEKGKDVELRCDPISGHTALYWYRQSLGQGLEFLIYFQGNSAPDKSGLPSDRFSAERTGGSVSTLTIQRTQQEDSAVYLCASSSYRERSNEQFFGPGTRLTVL.

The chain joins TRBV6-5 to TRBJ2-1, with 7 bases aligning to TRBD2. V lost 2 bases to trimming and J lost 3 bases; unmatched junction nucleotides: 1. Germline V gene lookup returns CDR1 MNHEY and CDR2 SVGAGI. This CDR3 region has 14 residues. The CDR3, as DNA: TGTGCCAGCAGTTACAGGGACTACTACAATGAGCAGTTCTTC. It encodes CASSYRDYYNEQFF.

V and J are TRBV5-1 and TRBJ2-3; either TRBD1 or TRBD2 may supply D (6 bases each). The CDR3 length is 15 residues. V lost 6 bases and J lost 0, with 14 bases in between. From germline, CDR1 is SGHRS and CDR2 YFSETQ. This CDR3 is CASTLEGVSTDTQYF. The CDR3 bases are TGCGCCAGCACTCTGGAGGGGGTTAGCACAGATACGCAGTATTTT.

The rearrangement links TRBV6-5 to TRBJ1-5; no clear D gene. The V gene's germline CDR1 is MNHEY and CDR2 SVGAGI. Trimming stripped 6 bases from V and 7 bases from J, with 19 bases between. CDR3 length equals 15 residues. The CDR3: CASSLPPSSNQPQHF. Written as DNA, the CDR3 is TGTGCCAGCAGCTTACCCCCCAGCTCCAACCAGCCCCAGCATTTT.

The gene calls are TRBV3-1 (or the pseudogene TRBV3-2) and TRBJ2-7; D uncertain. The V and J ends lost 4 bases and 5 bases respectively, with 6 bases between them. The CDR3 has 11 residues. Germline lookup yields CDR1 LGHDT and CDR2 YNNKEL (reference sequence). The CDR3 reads CASSLLNEQYF. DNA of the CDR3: TGTGCCAGCAGCCTCTTGAACGAGCAGTACTTC.

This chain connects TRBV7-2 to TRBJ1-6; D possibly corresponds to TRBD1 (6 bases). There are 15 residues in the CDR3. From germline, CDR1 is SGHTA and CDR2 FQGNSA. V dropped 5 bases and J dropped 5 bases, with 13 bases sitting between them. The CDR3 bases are TGTGCCAGCAGCCCGGCCGGGACAAATAATTCACCCCTCCACTTT. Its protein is CASSPAGTNNSPLHF.

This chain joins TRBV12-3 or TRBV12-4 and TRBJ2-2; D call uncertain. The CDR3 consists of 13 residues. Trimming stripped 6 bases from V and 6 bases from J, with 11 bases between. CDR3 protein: CASSQTRSGELFF. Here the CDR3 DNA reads TGTGCCAGCAGCCAGACCCGCTCCGGGGAGCTGTTTTTT.

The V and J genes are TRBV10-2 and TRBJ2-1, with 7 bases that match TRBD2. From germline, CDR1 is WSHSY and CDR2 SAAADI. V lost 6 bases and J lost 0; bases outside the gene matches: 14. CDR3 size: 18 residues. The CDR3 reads CASSPLASGPSSYNEQFF. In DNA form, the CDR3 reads TGCGCCAGCAGCCCGTTGGCTAGCGGACCCAGCTCCTACAATGAGCAGTTCTTC.

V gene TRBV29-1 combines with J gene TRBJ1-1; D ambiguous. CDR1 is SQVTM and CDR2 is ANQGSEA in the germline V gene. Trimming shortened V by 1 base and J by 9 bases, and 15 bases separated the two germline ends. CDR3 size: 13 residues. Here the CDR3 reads CSVEVGQRNKAFF. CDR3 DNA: TGCAGCGTTGAAGTAGGCCAGAGAAACAAAGCTTTCTTT.

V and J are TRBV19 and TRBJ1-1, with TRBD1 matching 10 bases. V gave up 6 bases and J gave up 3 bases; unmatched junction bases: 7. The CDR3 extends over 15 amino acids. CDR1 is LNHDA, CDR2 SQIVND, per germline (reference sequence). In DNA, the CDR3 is TGTGCCAGTAGACGATACGGGACAGGGGACACTGAAGCTTTCTTT. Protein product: CASRRYGTGDTEAFF.

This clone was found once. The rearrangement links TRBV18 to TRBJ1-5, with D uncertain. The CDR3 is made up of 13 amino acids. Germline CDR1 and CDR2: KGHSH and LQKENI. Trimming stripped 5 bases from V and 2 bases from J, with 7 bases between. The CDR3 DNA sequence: TGTGCCAGCTCAAACAGCGGCAATCAGCCCCAGCATTTT. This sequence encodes CASSNSGNQPQHF.

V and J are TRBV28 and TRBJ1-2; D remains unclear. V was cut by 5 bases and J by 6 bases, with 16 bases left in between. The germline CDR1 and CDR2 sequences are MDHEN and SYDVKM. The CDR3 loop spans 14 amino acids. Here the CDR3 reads CASSPTGLRDGYTF. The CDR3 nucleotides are TGTGCCAGCAGTCCAACCGGTCTTCGGGATGGCTACACCTTC.

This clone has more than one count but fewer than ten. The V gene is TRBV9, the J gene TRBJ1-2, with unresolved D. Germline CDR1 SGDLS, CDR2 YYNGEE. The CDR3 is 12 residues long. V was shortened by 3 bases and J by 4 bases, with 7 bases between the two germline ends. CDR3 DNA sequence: TGTGCCAGCAGCGGGCAGGTCTATGGCTACACCTTC. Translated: CASSGQVYGYTF.

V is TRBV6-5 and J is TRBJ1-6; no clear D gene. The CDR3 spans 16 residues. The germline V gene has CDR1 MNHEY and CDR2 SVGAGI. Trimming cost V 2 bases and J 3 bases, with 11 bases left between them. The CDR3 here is CASSYSAEFYNSPLHF. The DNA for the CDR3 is TGTGCCAGCAGTTACAGCGCAGAGTTCTATAATTCACCCCTCCACTTT.

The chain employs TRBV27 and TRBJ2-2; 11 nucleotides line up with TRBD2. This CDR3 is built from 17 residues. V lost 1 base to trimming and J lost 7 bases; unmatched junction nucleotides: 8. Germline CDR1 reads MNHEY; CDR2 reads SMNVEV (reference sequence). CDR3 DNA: TGTGCCAGCAGTTTATTAGCGGGAGGGCCTATCGTCGGGGAGCTGTTTTTT. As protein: CASSLLAGGPIVGELFF.

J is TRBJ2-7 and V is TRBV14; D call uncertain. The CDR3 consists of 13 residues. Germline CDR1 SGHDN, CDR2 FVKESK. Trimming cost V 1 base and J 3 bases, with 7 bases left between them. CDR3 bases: TGTGCCAGCAGCCAAGTTGGGCGCTACGAGCAGTACTTC. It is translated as CASSQVGRYEQYF.

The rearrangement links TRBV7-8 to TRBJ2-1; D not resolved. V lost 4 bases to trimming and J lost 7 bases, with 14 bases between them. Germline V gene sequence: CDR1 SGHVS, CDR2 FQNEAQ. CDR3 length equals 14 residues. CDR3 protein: CASSWPPATNEQFF. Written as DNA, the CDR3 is TGTGCCAGCAGCTGGCCCCCGGCGACTAATGAGCAGTTCTTC.

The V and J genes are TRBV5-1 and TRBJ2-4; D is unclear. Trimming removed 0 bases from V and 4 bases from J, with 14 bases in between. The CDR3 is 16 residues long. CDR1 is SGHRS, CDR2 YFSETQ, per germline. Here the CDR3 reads CASSLVQVTAKNIQYF. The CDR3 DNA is TGCGCCAGCAGCTTGGTTCAGGTGACGGCAAAAAACATTCAGTACTTC.

The CDR3 DNA reads TGTGCCAGCACAAGACTGAGCTCTGGAAACACCATATATTTT. Residues: CASTRLSSGNTIYF. The V gene is TRBV6-5, the J gene TRBJ1-3; no firm D call. The germline gives CDR1 MNHEY, CDR2 SVGAGI. Between the trimmed V and J ends, which lost 7 bases and 0 bases, there was a span of 10 bases. The CDR3 is 14 amino acids.